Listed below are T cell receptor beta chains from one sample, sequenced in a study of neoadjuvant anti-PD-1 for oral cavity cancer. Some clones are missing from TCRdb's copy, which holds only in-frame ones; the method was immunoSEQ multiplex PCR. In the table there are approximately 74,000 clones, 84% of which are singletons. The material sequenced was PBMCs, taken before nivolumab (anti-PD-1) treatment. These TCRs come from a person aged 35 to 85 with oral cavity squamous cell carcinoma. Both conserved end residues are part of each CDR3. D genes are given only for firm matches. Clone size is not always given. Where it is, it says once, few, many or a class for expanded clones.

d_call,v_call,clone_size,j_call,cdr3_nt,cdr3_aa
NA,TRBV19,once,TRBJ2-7,TGTGCCAGTAGTAATAGCGGAAGCGTCTCCTACGAGCAGTACTTC,CASSNSGSVSYEQYF
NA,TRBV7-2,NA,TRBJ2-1,TGTGCCAGCAGCTTAGTGGCCAGGGAGCAGTTCTTC,CASSLVAREQFF
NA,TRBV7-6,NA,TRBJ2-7,TGTGCCAGCAGCCTAGCCGGCAGAACCTACGAGCAGTACTTC,CASSLAGRTYEQYF
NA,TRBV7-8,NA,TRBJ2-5,TGTGCCAGCAGCTTCATTTTAGAGCAAGAGACCCAGTACTTC,CASSFILEQETQYF
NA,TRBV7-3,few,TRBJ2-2,TGTGCCAGCAGCGAAAACTCGGGAGCGATCTCCGGGGAGCTGTTTTTT,CASSENSGAISGELFF
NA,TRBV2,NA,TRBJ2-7,TGTGCCAGCCTCCGGGAACCTTCCTACGAGCAGTACTTC,CASLREPSYEQYF
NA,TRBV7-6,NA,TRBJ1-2,TGTGCCAGCAGCTTAGGACCGGGTGGCTATGGCTACACCTTC,CASSLGPGGYGYTF
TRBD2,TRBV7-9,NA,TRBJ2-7,TGTGCCAGCAGCTTAGGTGGTAGCGGGACCTCTCCCTACGAGCAGTACTTC,CASSLGGSGTSPYEQYF
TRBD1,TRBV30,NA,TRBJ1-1,TGTGCCTGGAGTGAAGGGCCGGGACAGGGGATGAACACTGAAGCTTTCTTT,CAWSEGPGQGMNTEAFF
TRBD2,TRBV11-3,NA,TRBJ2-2,TGTGCCAGCAGCCAAGGGACTAGCGGGTACACCGGGGAGCTGTTTTTT,CASSQGTSGYTGELFF
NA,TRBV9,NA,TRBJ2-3,TGTGCCAGCAGCGCCCGGACAGTCACAGATACGCAGTATTTT,CASSARTVTDTQYF
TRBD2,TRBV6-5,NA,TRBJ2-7,TGTGCCAGCAGTTTCGCGGGAGGGCCTGGTGAGCAGTACTTC,CASSFAGGPGEQYF
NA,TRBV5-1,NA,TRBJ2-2,TGCGCCAGCAGCTTGGGCACGAACACCGGGGAGCTGTTTTTT,CASSLGTNTGELFF